This TCR beta chain came from a study of blood T cell repertoires in COVID-19. Background on the study: From the United States, Italy and Spain came samples of acute and convalescent COVID-19.

Only in-frame clones appear in the TCRdb table, and some are missing; sequencing was by immunoSEQ multiplex PCR. This table has 100,000 to 150,000 clones, around 74% appearing once. The CDR3 contains 17 residues. V was clipped by 9 bases and J by 12 bases; unmatched bases: 22. Germline-derived CDR1 and CDR2 are LNHDA and SQIVND (reference sequence). Sequencing was done on a sample of peripheral blood. The chain carries TRBV19 and TRBJ2-1; 11 positions match TRBD2. This TCR was sampled from a man aged 60 to 69 with acute or convalescent COVID-19. The CDR3 loop is CASTGTSGAFTLGGQFF. CDR3 DNA sequence: TGTGCCAGCACCGGGACTAGCGGAGCCTTTACTCTAGGGGGGCAGTTCTTC.